One sample yielded the 20 T cell receptor beta chains listed below, sequenced in a study of cytomegalovirus exposure and HLA in healthy donors (dated by TCRdb to 2017 to 2019). Receptor libraries were prepared by the immunoSEQ multiplex PCR assay. A mixture of 60 forward primers for TCR Vbeta segments and 13 reverse primers for TCR Jbeta segments was used in the multiplex PCR. The source is immuneACCESS, and TCRdb retained only in-frame sequences with V and J called. Part of the clones is not carried over; for the studies checked, unresolved V genes explain less than half of this, and the remainder is unexplained. Present in this sample are around 110,000 clones, under 85% of which were seen just once. The ten largest clonotypes hold about 1.6% of the sample. Material: PBMCs. The receptors shown here come from a woman aged 18-29 years in good health and CMV-seronegative.

This chain uses TRBV4-1 with TRBJ2-1, with D possibly TRBD1 on 6 matching bases. CDR3 length: 14 amino acids. Per germline, CDR1 MGHRA and CDR2 YSYEKL. V was trimmed by 4 bases and J by 8 bases, leaving 15 bases between them. CDR3 sequence (DNA): TGCGCCAGCAGCCCCACGACAGGACTGCATGAGCAGTTCTTC. Residues: CASSPTTGLHEQFF.

The V call is TRBV5-1, the J call TRBJ2-1, with 9 bases lining up with TRBD2. V was pared by 0 bases and J by 3 bases, with 4 bases of the junction left unmatched. This CDR3 region has 16 residues. Germline loops: CDR1 SGHRS, CDR2 YFSETQ. In nucleotides, the CDR3 is TGCGCCAGCAGCTTGGTTTCTAGCGGGATCTACAATGAGCAGTTCTTC. Encoded protein: CASSLVSSGIYNEQFF. The entire variable domain, with the rest obtained from reference TRBV5-1 and TRBJ2-1, is as follows: KAGVTQTPRYLIKTRGQQVTLSCSPISGHRSVSWYQQTPGQGLQFLFEYFSETQRNKGNFPGRFSGRQFSNSRSEMNVSTLELGDSALYLCASSLVSSGIYNEQFFGPGTRLTVL.

This clone was counted a few times. J is TRBJ1-2 and V is TRBV2, with unresolved D. This CDR3 has 11 amino acids. Germline V gene data show CDR1 as SNHLY and CDR2 as FYNNEI. The V end was cut by 5 bases, the J end by 6 bases, with 7 bases between. For the CDR3, the DNA is TGTGCCAGCAGTTTCGGGGATGGCTACACCTTC. Protein sequence: CASSFGDGYTF.

This clone was counted a single time. This chain uses TRBV11-2 with TRBJ2-2; 8 nucleotides line up with TRBD2. Germline V gene data show CDR1 as SGHAT and CDR2 as FQNNGV. V lost 4 bases to trimming and J lost 5 bases; unmatched junction nucleotides: 18. This CDR3 has 19 residues. The CDR3 nucleotides read TGTGCCAGCAGCTCCCTCCCGAGCGGGGGCCCGACCCGGACCGGGGAGCTGTTTTTT. Protein product: CASSSLPSGGPTRTGELFF.

This clone was seen just once. The gene calls are TRBV6-5 and TRBJ1-2, with 7 bases lining up with TRBD1. The CDR3 extends over 16 amino acids. Germline values: CDR1 MNHEY, CDR2 SVGAGI. The V gene end was trimmed by 4 bases and the J gene end by 4 bases; junction bases not matched to a gene: 12. For the CDR3, the DNA is TGTGCCAGCAGTTGGGACAGTTTAACCTTCGGCTATGGCTACACCTTC. Its protein product is CASSWDSLTFGYGYTF.

The chain joins TRBV6-1 to TRBJ1-1; TRBD1 is a possible D gene (5 bases). The CDR3 spans 12 residues. From germline, CDR1 is MNHNS and CDR2 SASEGT. The V gene lost 6 bases and the J gene lost 1 base, with 6 bases spanning the gap. The CDR3 is CASRQANTEAFF. The CDR3 DNA follows: TGTGCCAGCAGACAGGCGAACACTGAAGCTTTCTTT.

This clone appeared a few times. The chain couples TRBV5-1 to TRBJ2-2, with D tentatively TRBD2 (7 bases). This CDR3 is built from 14 residues. V lost 4 bases and J lost 7, with 14 bases in between. Germline CDR1 is SGHRS and CDR2 is YFSETQ. Written as DNA, the CDR3 is TGCGCCAGCAGCATCGGGGGGCAAATCGGGGAGCTGTTTTTT. Amino acids: CASSIGGQIGELFF.

This chain connects TRBV30 to TRBJ1-2; a possible D gene is TRBD1 (6 bases). There are 18 residues in the CDR3. V lost 5 bases, J lost 5 bases, and 30 bases lay in between. Germline V gives CDR1 GTSNPN, CDR2 SVGIG (reference sequence). The chain's CDR3 is CAWSETLGGGGVLYGYTF. DNA for the CDR3: TGTGCCTGGTCAGAGACGTTGGGGGGAGGGGGGGTACTATATGGCTACACCTTC.

The chain employs TRBV5-1 and TRBJ1-4; perhaps TRBD1 as D (5 bases). The germline V and J ends were trimmed by 1 base and 4 bases, with 17 bases remaining between them. CDR3 length: 17 residues. The germline CDR1 and CDR2 sequences are SGHRS and YFSETQ. CDR3 loop: CASSLFGRVQGNEKLFF. The CDR3 DNA is TGCGCCAGCAGCTTGTTTGGCAGGGTGCAGGGTAATGAAAAACTGTTTTTT.

The genes are TRBV28 and TRBJ1-1; 8 bases are a match to TRBD1. Germline V gives CDR1 MDHEN, CDR2 SYDVKM. Germline trimming cut 2 bases from V and 8 bases from J; bases unmatched to any gene: 10. CDR3 size: 15 residues. CDR3 loop: CASSLLKDREEEAFF. The CDR3 DNA reads as TGTGCCAGCAGTTTACTAAAGGACAGGGAGGAAGAAGCTTTCTTT.

The chain uses TRBV2 and TRBJ2-2; no clear D. This CDR3 contains 14 residues. Germline values: CDR1 SNHLY, CDR2 FYNNEI. V was clipped by 6 bases and J by 0 bases, with 8 bases between them. CDR3 sequence: CASRPNTNTGELFF. The DNA for the CDR3 is TGTGCCAGCAGGCCAAACACGAACACCGGGGAGCTGTTTTTT. The full variable domain, in which reference TRBV2 and TRBJ2-2 provide the parts outside the CDR3, is EPEVTQTPSHQVTQMGQEVILRCVPISNHLYFYWYRQILGQKVEFLVSFYNNEISEKSEIFDDQFSVERPDGSNFTLKIRSTKLEDSAMYFCASRPNTNTGELFFGEGSRLTVL.

This clone came up a few times. The V gene is TRBV19, the J gene TRBJ1-5; TRBD1 is a possible D gene (6 bases). Trimming took 3 bases from V and 6 from J, leaving 15 bases between them. Germline V lookup: CDR1 LNHDA, CDR2 SQIVND (reference sequence). This CDR3 is 15 amino acids long. CDR3 bases: TGTGCCAGTAGTATCCGATCAGGGGCCATTCAGCCCCAGCATTTT. This translates into CASSIRSGAIQPQHF.

The CDR3 sequence: CASSQGGQGLNEKLFF. For the CDR3, the DNA is TGCGCCAGCAGCCAAGGGGGACAGGGCCTTAATGAAAAACTGTTTTTT. This chain uses TRBV4-1 with TRBJ1-4; 9 positions agree with TRBD1. CDR1 and CDR2 from the germline V gene are MGHRA and YSYEKL. This CDR3 contains 16 residues. The V segment lost 1 base and the J segment 4 bases; nucleotides outside the gene matches: 4.

This clone was seen a handful of times. The rearrangement uses TRBV5-1 and TRBJ1-1; 7 bases map to TRBD1. Germline V gene data show CDR1 as SGHRS and CDR2 as YFSETQ. The length of the CDR3 is 16 residues. After removal of 7 bases from V and 1 base from J, the junction contained 13 bases not matched to a gene. The CDR3 here is CASFSGDSGKNTEAFF. CDR3 bases: TGCGCCAGCTTTTCAGGGGACAGCGGAAAGAACACTGAAGCTTTCTTT.

The CDR3, as DNA: TGTGCCAGCAGTGTGAGCGGGAGTCCAGATACGCAGTATTTT. It encodes CASSVSGSPDTQYF. The chain links TRBV6-4 to TRBJ2-3; 8 positions agree with TRBD2. CDR3 length: 14 residues. V gave up 4 bases and J gave up 4 bases; unmatched junction bases: 4. Germline lookup yields CDR1 MRHNA and CDR2 SNTAGT.

The chain joins TRBV6-6 to TRBJ1-6, with D perhaps TRBD1 (6 bases). The CDR3 length is 16 residues. Germline loops: CDR1 MNHNY, CDR2 SVGAGI (reference sequence). V shed 6 bases and J shed 7 bases, with 19 bases lying between them. The CDR3 here is CASRPPAGATNSPLHF. The CDR3 DNA reads as TGTGCCAGCAGACCCCCTGCAGGGGCAACGAATTCACCCCTCCACTTT.

The genes are TRBV30 and TRBJ2-1; perhaps TRBD2 as D (5 bases). Germline-derived CDR1 and CDR2 are GTSNPN and SVGIG (reference sequence). Trimming took 4 bases from V and 7 from J, leaving 41 bases between them. The CDR3 is made up of 22 amino acids. The CDR3 coding sequence is TGTGCCTGGACCCCGCTTTACCTAAGGACGGGGTCGGCCTACAAGGCGGGTAATGAGCAGTTCTTC. Its translation is CAWTPLYLRTGSAYKAGNEQFF.

The V gene is TRBV5-4, the J gene TRBJ1-1, with a tentative D call TRBD1 (5 bases). The germline V gene encodes CDR1 SGHNT and CDR2 YYREEE (reference sequence). The CDR3 extends over 14 amino acids. V lost 2 bases to trimming and J lost 1 base, with 9 bases between them. The CDR3 DNA reads as TGTGCCAGCAGCTTTAGACAGAAGAACACTGAAGCTTTCTTT. The encoded protein is CASSFRQKNTEAFF.

The rearrangement links TRBV30 to TRBJ1-5; D not certain. The CDR3 extends over 13 amino acids. Germline V gene sequence: CDR1 GTSNPN, CDR2 SVGIG (reference sequence). V dropped 5 bases and J dropped 9 bases, with 17 bases sitting between them. The CDR3 DNA reads as TGTGCCTGGTCCCAAGGACTTCAATGGCCCCAGCATTTT. Translation gives CAWSQGLQWPQHF.

In DNA, the CDR3 is TGCGCCAGCAGCCAAGTTCCCGGACTAGCGGGGATCAACTACAATGAGCAGTTCTTC. It encodes CASSQVPGLAGINYNEQFF. V usage is TRBV4-1 and J usage is TRBJ2-1, with 12 positions matching TRBD2. The CDR3 totals 19 residues. V shed 1 base and J 3 bases; nucleotides not matched to a gene: 10. Germline assignment: CDR1 MGHRA and CDR2 YSYEKL.